This T cell receptor beta chain stems from a study of cytomegalovirus exposure and HLA in healthy donors. Overall study: A prior analysis found about 110 million unique TCR beta sequences from 170 million or so T cells. General study points: For cytomegalovirus status, the classifier reportedly gave diagnoses with high specificity and sensitivity. Previous analysis showed most TCR beta V segments were productive about 87% or about 30% of the time.

Trimming cost V 5 bases and J 0 bases; bases outside gene matches: 7. The CDR3 loop spans 15 amino acids. Germline V gene lookup returns CDR1 SQVTM and CDR2 ANQGSEA. Vbeta (60) and Jbeta (13) primers were used in the PCR. Assay used: immunoSEQ multiplex PCR; TCRdb lists only in-frame clones, some missing. The sample shows about 140,000 clones, around 77% of them seen only once. About this clone: Antigen: not known.

Each donor's status was that of a healthy bone marrow donor. The chain combines TRBV29-1 with TRBJ2-5, with 9 positions matching TRBD1. Specimen: PBMCs. The clonotype originates from a man aged 30 to 39 in good health and CMV-seronegative. The CDR3 protein is CSVTPGTGYQETQYF. CDR3 coding DNA: TGCAGCGTTACACCCGGGACAGGGTACCAAGAGACCCAGTACTTC.